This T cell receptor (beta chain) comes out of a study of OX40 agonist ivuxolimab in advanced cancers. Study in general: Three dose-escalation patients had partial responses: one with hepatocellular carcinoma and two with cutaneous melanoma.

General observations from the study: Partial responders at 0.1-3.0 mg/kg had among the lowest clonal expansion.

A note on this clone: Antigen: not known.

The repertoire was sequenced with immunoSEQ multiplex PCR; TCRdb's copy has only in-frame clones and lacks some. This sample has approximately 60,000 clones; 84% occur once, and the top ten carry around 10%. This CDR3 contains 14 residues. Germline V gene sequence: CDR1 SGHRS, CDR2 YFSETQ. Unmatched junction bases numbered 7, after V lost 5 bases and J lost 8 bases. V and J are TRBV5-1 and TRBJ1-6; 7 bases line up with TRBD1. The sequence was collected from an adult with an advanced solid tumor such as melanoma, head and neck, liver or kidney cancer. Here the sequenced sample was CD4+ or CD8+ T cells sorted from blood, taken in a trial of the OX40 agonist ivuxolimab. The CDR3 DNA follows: TGCGCCAGCAGAGACAGGGTGAGCGATTCACCCCTCCACTTT. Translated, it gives CASRDRVSDSPLHF.